This T cell receptor (beta chain) was recovered during a study of blood T cell repertoires in COVID-19. Across the whole study: Sites across the United States, Italy and Spain contributed samples from acute and convalescent COVID-19. PBMCs, B-cell-depleted T cells, or T cells provided the cDNA or gDNA that made up the material.

V gave up 9 bases and J gave up 4 bases, with 19 bases separating them. CDR1 is MRHNA, CDR2 SNTAGT, per germline. The CDR3 covers 14 residues. In the authors' methods: Cell counts per sample came from amplifying reference gene primers. The data were produced by immunoSEQ multiplex PCR, yet TCRdb's version contains in-frame clones alone and is incomplete. That table gives V, J and clone size, and the DNA gave D and trimming. The table lists around 700,000 clones, more than 80% of them singletons. The TCR originated in a woman younger than 30 with acute or convalescent COVID-19. V gene TRBV6-4 combines with J gene TRBJ2-7, with unresolved D. Sequenced: peripheral blood. CDR3 DNA: TGTGCCAGTCCTACAGTGGGTACTCCTTACGAGCAGTACTTC. It specifies CASPTVGTPYEQYF.